A single sample is the source of the 27 T cell receptor beta chains below, sequenced in a study of cytomegalovirus exposure and HLA in healthy donors. The PCR was carried out with 60 Vbeta primers and 13 Jbeta primers. The repertoire was sequenced with immunoSEQ multiplex PCR; TCRdb's copy has only in-frame clones and lacks some. The sample records 200,000 to 250,000 clones, 85% being singletons. Sequencing was carried out using PBMCs. Receptors originate from a human donor in good health.

V is TRBV4-3 and J is TRBJ1-1; 9 bases map to TRBD1. The J segment lost 5 bases and the V segment lost 6 bases, leaving 16 bases of the junction unmatched. Germline V gene data show CDR1 as LGHNA and CDR2 as YSLEER. This CDR3 has 17 amino acids. CDR3 sequence: CASSQKDGTGRRTEAFF. CDR3 DNA sequence: TGCGCCAGCAGTCAAAAAGACGGGACAGGGAGGAGGACTGAAGCTTTCTTT.

The chain combines TRBV28 with TRBJ1-1; D is undetermined. V lost 1 base and J lost 1, with 10 bases in between. CDR1 is MDHEN and CDR2 is SYDVKM in the germline V gene. There are 15 residues in the CDR3. Here the CDR3 DNA reads TGTGCCAGCAGTTTATCATTCGCGGGGAACACTGAAGCTTTCTTT. Its protein is CASSLSFAGNTEAFF.

The chain joins TRBV7-9 to TRBJ1-5, with 10 positions matching TRBD1. V lost 5 bases, J lost 2 bases, and 3 bases stayed unmatched. Germline CDR1 reads SEHNR; CDR2 reads FQNEAQ (reference sequence). This CDR3 contains 15 residues. In DNA, the CDR3 is TGTGCCAGCAGCCTCGGGACAGGGGGCAATCAGCCCCAGCATTTT. Translated: CASSLGTGGNQPQHF.

V usage is TRBV27 and J usage is TRBJ2-1, with TRBD2 matching 7 bases. J lost 2 bases, V lost 5 bases, and 9 bases had no gene match. This CDR3 is 16 amino acids long. CDR1 is MNHEY, CDR2 SMNVEV, per germline (reference sequence). In DNA, the CDR3 is TGTGCCAGCAGTCGGGACTACGGGGGGACCTACAATGAGCAGTTCTTC. Translation: CASSRDYGGTYNEQFF.

The gene calls are TRBV5-5 and TRBJ2-5; 8 bases line up with TRBD2. The J call may be mistaken, given a closer DNA end match to TRBJ2-7. CDR1 and CDR2 (germline): SGHKS, YYEKEE (reference sequence). The CDR3 loop spans 15 amino acids. Here the CDR3 DNA reads TGTGCCAGCAGCTTGGGGGCTAGCGGGCGGTACGAGCAGTACTTC. Its protein product is CASSLGASGRYEQYF.

The chain combines TRBV7-2 with TRBJ2-2, with D tentatively TRBD1 (6 bases). Germline V gives CDR1 SGHTA, CDR2 FQGNSA. Trimming stripped 5 bases from V and 5 bases from J, with 18 bases between. This CDR3 contains 16 residues. CDR3 protein: CASSRKTGQRTGELFF. The CDR3 nucleotides read TGTGCCAGCAGCCGCAAGACAGGCCAGAGGACCGGGGAGCTGTTTTTT. Together with reference TRBV7-2 and TRBJ2-2, the CDR3 gives the full variable domain: GAGVSQSPSNKVTEKGKDVELRCDPISGHTALYWYRQSLGQGLEFLIYFQGNSAPDKSGLPSDRFSAERTGGSVSTLTIQRTQQEDSAVYLCASSRKTGQRTGELFFGEGSRLTVL.

The chain couples TRBV6-4 to TRBJ2-2, with D perhaps matching TRBD2 (5 bases). Per the germline V gene, CDR1 is MRHNA and CDR2 is SNTAGT. The CDR3 extends over 14 amino acids. Trimming took 6 bases from V and 0 from J, leaving 8 bases between them. This CDR3 reads CASRTGTNTGELFF. CDR3 in DNA: TGTGCCAGCAGAACGGGGACGAACACCGGGGAGCTGTTTTTT.

This clone appeared a few times. V and J are TRBV28 and TRBJ1-1; 7 bases are a match to TRBD1. J lost 4 bases, V lost 4 bases, and 9 bases had no gene match. There are 15 residues in the CDR3. CDR1 is MDHEN, CDR2 SYDVKM, per germline. CDR3: CASSSRQGWGTEAFF. Written as DNA, the CDR3 is TGTGCCAGCAGTTCGAGACAGGGTTGGGGCACTGAAGCTTTCTTT.

The chain has TRBV30 and TRBJ2-1; 7 nucleotides line up with TRBD1. V was clipped by 4 bases and J by 7 bases; unmatched bases: 25. This CDR3 is 19 amino acids long. Looked up from germline, CDR1 is GTSNPN and CDR2 is SVGIG (reference sequence). This chain's CDR3 is CAWMGVETGIYFRRNEQFF. The CDR3 DNA reads as TGTGCCTGGATGGGAGTGGAGACAGGGATATATTTTAGGAGGAATGAGCAGTTCTTC. Combining the CDR3 with reference TRBV30 and TRBJ2-1 gives the whole variable domain SQTIHQWPATLVQPVGSPLSLECTVEGTSNPNLYWYRQAAGRGLQLLFYSVGIGQISSEVPQNLSASRPQDRQFILSSKKLLLSDSGFYLCAWMGVETGIYFRRNEQFFGPGTRLTVL.

This sequence joins TRBV5-1 and TRBJ1-1, with D maybe TRBD1 (6 bases). The V end lost 4 bases, the J end lost 9 bases, and 22 bases lay between the germline ends. The germline V gene encodes CDR1 SGHRS and CDR2 YFSETQ. The CDR3 is made up of 15 amino acids. The CDR3: CASSPGQSVPPKAFF. The CDR3 nucleotides read TGCGCCAGCAGCCCGGGACAATCCGTTCCCCCGAAAGCTTTCTTT.

The chain is built from TRBV5-1 and TRBJ2-5; tentative D call: TRBD2 (6 bases). CDR1 is SGHRS, CDR2 YFSETQ, per germline. The CDR3 sequence is 16 residues long. V was trimmed by 0 bases and J by 2 bases, leaving 14 bases between them. The CDR3 loop reads CASSLGGLAPQETQYF. The CDR3 nucleotides read TGCGCCAGCAGCTTGGGGGGCCTAGCGCCTCAAGAGACCCAGTACTTC.

The chain joins TRBV6-5 to TRBJ2-3; D remains unclear. The V end lost 5 bases, the J end lost 4 bases, and 16 bases lay between the germline ends. The CDR3 totals 15 residues. Germline lookup yields CDR1 MNHEY and CDR2 SVGAGI. The DNA of the CDR3 is TGTGCCAGCAGTCCCCAAATCTCGTCGGCAGATACGCAGTATTTT. Translated: CASSPQISSADTQYF.

The genes are TRBV5-1 and TRBJ1-4, with TRBD1 as a possible D gene (5 bases). V was cut by 1 base and J by 5 bases, with 12 bases left in between. Germline V gene lookup returns CDR1 SGHRS and CDR2 YFSETQ. The CDR3 spans 15 residues. The CDR3 DNA is TGCGCCAGCAGCTTGTGGGCAGGGAACAATGAAAAACTGTTTTTT. This encodes CASSLWAGNNEKLFF.

J is TRBJ2-2 and V is TRBV11-3; no clear D gene. Trimming took 1 base from V and 0 from J, leaving 9 bases between them. The CDR3 runs to 16 residues. Germline values: CDR1 SGHNT, CDR2 YENEEA. CDR3 nucleotides: TGTGCCAGCAGCTTAGGGGTAGCAGCGAACACCGGGGAGCTGTTTTTT. Amino acid sequence: CASSLGVAANTGELFF. Complete variable domain (other parts from reference TRBV11-3 and TRBJ2-2): EAGVVQSPRYKIIEKKQPVAFWCNPISGHNTLYWYLQNLGQGPELLIRYENEEAVDDSQLPKDRFSAERLKGVDSTLKIQPAELGDSAVYLCASSLGVAANTGELFFGEGSRLTVL.

V usage is TRBV18 and J usage is TRBJ2-5; 8 bases are shared with TRBD2. J was trimmed by 5 bases and V by 3 bases; bases with no gene match: 5. Germline assignment: CDR1 KGHSH and CDR2 LQKENI. The CDR3 is 14 amino acids. The CDR3 nucleotides are TGTGCCAGCTCACCTACGGGAGGGGTGGAGACCCAGTACTTC. Residues: CASSPTGGVETQYF.

This clone appeared a single time. The chain combines TRBV5-1 with TRBJ2-2; D perhaps matches TRBD2 (7 bases). The V gene's germline CDR1 is SGHRS and CDR2 YFSETQ. The CDR3 spans 15 residues. Trimming took 6 bases from V and 0 from J, leaving 12 bases between them. DNA for the CDR3: TGCGCCAGCACCCGGGGGGCATCGAACACCGGGGAGCTGTTTTTT. Amino acids: CASTRGASNTGELFF. Full variable domain (outside the CDR3, taken from reference TRBV5-1 and TRBJ2-2): KAGVTQTPRYLIKTRGQQVTLSCSPISGHRSVSWYQQTPGQGLQFLFEYFSETQRNKGNFPGRFSGRQFSNSRSEMNVSTLELGDSALYLCASTRGASNTGELFFGEGSRLTVL.

The CDR3 nucleotides read TGCAGCGTCCCGCGGCTAGCGTTGTCCTACAATGAGCAGTTCTTC. Amino acid sequence: CSVPRLALSYNEQFF. The chain is built from TRBV29-1 and TRBJ2-1, with D possibly TRBD2 on 6 matching bases. The germline gives CDR1 SQVTM, CDR2 ANQGSEA. V was shortened by 6 bases and J by 1 base, with 16 bases between the two germline ends. The CDR3 loop spans 15 amino acids.

V is TRBV2 and J is TRBJ1-1; no definite D call. The CDR3 runs to 13 residues. Trimming pared 2 bases from V and 5 bases from J, leaving 9 bases between. Germline V lookup: CDR1 SNHLY, CDR2 FYNNEI. CDR3 sequence reads: CASSEKAGTEAFF. The CDR3 bases are TGTGCCAGCAGTGAAAAAGCGGGAACTGAAGCTTTCTTT.

For the CDR3, the DNA is TGTGCCAGCAGCGGGACACCCAACCAGCCCCAGCATTTT. The encoded protein is CASSGTPNQPQHF. The chain combines TRBV7-8 with TRBJ1-5; possibly TRBD1 for D (6 bases). V lost 5 bases and J lost 7, with 12 bases in between. This CDR3 region has 13 residues. Germline assignment: CDR1 SGHVS and CDR2 FQNEAQ.

V usage is TRBV28 and J usage is TRBJ1-2, with D uncertain. The CDR3 is 14 residues long. With 6 bases removed from V and 7 bases from J, the gap between germline ends came to 18 bases. Germline V gives CDR1 MDHEN, CDR2 SYDVKM. CDR3 amino acids: CASSRQVAGSGYTF. For the CDR3, the DNA is TGTGCCAGCAGCCGCCAAGTGGCAGGCTCTGGCTACACCTTC.

This chain joins TRBV10-2 and TRBJ2-7; 7 bases match TRBD2. The CDR3 runs to 14 residues. Germline CDR1 is WSHSY and CDR2 is SAAADI. V shed 6 bases and J 5 bases; nucleotides not matched to a gene: 10. The CDR3 sequence: CASRGGPRLHEQYF. The CDR3 nucleotides read TGCGCCAGCAGGGGAGGGCCAAGGTTGCACGAGCAGTACTTC.

Here the CDR3 DNA reads TGTGCCAGCAGGCGGGAGGGCACTGAAGCTTTCTTT. It specifies CASRREGTEAFF. The chain employs TRBV27 and TRBJ1-1; D not certain. The V and J ends lost 6 bases and 4 bases respectively, with 9 bases between them. Germline V lookup: CDR1 MNHEY, CDR2 SMNVEV (reference sequence). The CDR3 has 12 amino acids.

The chain carries TRBV29-1 and TRBJ1-5, with a tentative D call TRBD1 (6 bases). V was clipped by 3 bases and J by 6 bases, with 12 bases between them. The CDR3 is made up of 13 amino acids. Germline assignment: CDR1 SQVTM and CDR2 ANQGSEA. This CDR3 is CSVEVSRGQPQHF. The CDR3 region has the DNA TGCAGCGTTGAGGTCAGCAGGGGTCAGCCCCAGCATTTT.

The V gene is TRBV7-8, the J gene TRBJ2-1; the D gene is possibly TRBD2 (6 bases). V gave up 4 bases and J gave up 15 bases, with 22 bases separating them. The CDR3 covers 14 residues. Germline CDR1 SGHVS, CDR2 FQNEAQ. CDR3 amino acids: CASSSPRWAGKWFF. CDR3 DNA sequence: TGTGCCAGCAGCTCCCCTCGGTGGGCGGGAAAATGGTTCTTC.

This chain links TRBV11-3 with TRBJ1-1, with 7 bases matching TRBD1. The V and J ends lost 5 bases and 3 bases, in that order; junction bases with no gene match: 6. The germline gives CDR1 SGHNT, CDR2 YENEEA. The CDR3 consists of 14 residues. This chain's CDR3 is CASSLTGDYTEAFF. CDR3 in DNA: TGTGCCAGCAGCCTCACAGGGGACTACACTGAAGCTTTCTTT.

This chain links TRBV18 with TRBJ1-4; 8 bases line up with TRBD1. CDR3 length: 16 residues. Trimming cost V 8 bases and J 7 bases; bases outside gene matches: 15. Germline loops: CDR1 KGHSH, CDR2 LQKENI. The CDR3 sequence is CASAPEPGQEGEKLFF. The CDR3 nucleotides read TGTGCCAGCGCCCCCGAGCCGGGACAGGAAGGTGAAAAACTGTTTTTT.

This clone was seen only once. The chain combines TRBV21-1 with TRBJ2-7; TRBD2, the D gene given by the table, was not confirmed from the DNA. TRBV21-1 is assigned pseudogene status. The CDR3 covers 15 residues. CDR3 sequence: CASILLRRASGEQYF. The DNA for the CDR3 is TGTGCCAGCATACTATTAAGGAGAGCAAGTGGGGAGCAGTACTTC.